The 6 T cell receptor beta chains given below trace back to one sample, sequenced in a study of early T cells in non-severe SARS-CoV-2 infection. TCRdb independently ran MiXCR on the 5' RACE reads; one entry per CDR3 protein. This sample has tens of thousands of distinct CDR3 sequences; under 8% occur once, and the top ten carry 5% to 7%. The sequenced sample consisted of whole blood. The receptors originated from an adult who was a healthcare worker with PCR-confirmed SARS-CoV-2 infection or an uninfected control (not recorded which).

The gene calls are TRBV5-1 and TRBJ1-5; 7 bases agree with TRBD1. There are 15 residues in the CDR3. Germline assignment: CDR1 SGHRS and CDR2 YFSETQ. The trim removed 4 bases at V and 7 bases at J, leaving 11 bases unmatched. The DNA of the CDR3 is TGCGCCAGCAGCGTAACAACAGGGGAGGGGCAGCCCCAGCATTTT. Protein: CASSVTTGEGQPQHF.

This clonotype was found many times. The chain is built from TRBV19 and TRBJ2-1; perhaps TRBD2 as D (6 bases). The CDR3 contains 15 residues. V lost 8 bases and J 8 bases, leaving 22 bases between the germline ends. The germline gives CDR1 LNHDA, CDR2 SQIVND (reference sequence). The CDR3 protein is CASDPGLPFGDEQFF. The CDR3 DNA sequence: TGTGCCAGTGACCCGGGACTTCCTTTCGGCGATGAGCAGTTCTTC.

The chain links TRBV14 to TRBJ2-1, with D possibly being TRBD2 (6 bases). V shed 1 base and J shed 1 base, with 11 bases lying between them. Germline V lookup: CDR1 SGHDN, CDR2 FVKESK. The CDR3 has 16 residues. CDR3 nucleotide sequence: TGTGCCAGCAGCCAAGGCGGGATTGTTTCCTACAATGAGCAGTTCTTC. Amino acid sequence: CASSQGGIVSYNEQFF.

The V and J genes are TRBV7-8 and TRBJ2-3, with D perhaps TRBD2 (5 bases). Trimming stripped 2 bases from V and 0 bases from J, with 9 bases between. Germline CDR1 reads SGHVS; CDR2 reads FQNEAQ. This CDR3 comprises 15 residues. The CDR3 is CASSLNPGSTDTQYF. DNA for the CDR3: TGTGCCAGCAGCTTAAATCCGGGGAGCACAGATACGCAGTATTTT. The full variable domain, with the rest looked up from reference TRBV7-8 and TRBJ2-3, is GAGVSQSPRYKVAKRGQDVALRCDPISGHVSLFWYQQALGQGPEFLTYFQNEAQLDKSGLPSDRFFAERPEGSVSTLKIQRTQQEDSAVYLCASSLNPGSTDTQYFGPGTRLTVL.

This clonotype was seen ten or more times. J is TRBJ2-7 and V is TRBV7-9; maybe TRBD2 (5 bases). In germline, CDR1 is SEHNR, CDR2 FQNEAQ (reference sequence). Deletions cut 5 bases from V and 9 bases from J, with 23 bases between. This CDR3 region has 15 residues. The CDR3 protein is CASSPTPASTVGQYF. The CDR3 bases are TGTGCCAGCAGCCCGACCCCCGCTAGCACGGTTGGGCAGTACTTC.

The sample holds many counts of this clonotype. The chain uses TRBV12-3 or TRBV12-4 and TRBJ1-1, with TRBD1 identical over 8 bases. V trimming: 3 bases; J trimming: 0 bases; junction bases outside the gene matches: 3. This CDR3 has 15 amino acids. The CDR3 here is CASSFPQGVNTEAFF. In nucleotides, the CDR3 is TGTGCCAGCAGTTTCCCACAGGGGGTGAACACTGAAGCTTTCTTT.